The text below deals with one T cell receptor (beta chain). The authors sequenced TCR beta from blood CD8+ and CD4+ T cells. Bulk CD8+ and CD4+ cells came from magnetic negative isolation; CD8+ TEMRA by FACS. This sample is part of a study of CD8 T cells in Susac syndrome. Germline lookup yields CDR1 SGHTA and CDR2 FQGNSA. The V and J ends lost 1 base and 10 bases respectively, with 19 bases between them. The CDR3 extends over 15 amino acids. Random hexamers primed reverse transcription of roughly 0.45 to 1 ug RNA. One entry per CDR3 protein results from TCRdb running MiXCR on the immunoSEQ multiplex PCR reads. The sample lists 180,000 or so distinct CDR3 sequences; just under 95% were seen once.

This clonotype was obtained from a human donor in good health. Sample: CD4+ T cells from PBMCs. V gene TRBV7-2 combines with J gene TRBJ1-2, with D hard to call. The CDR3 reads CASSLDSAGLDHYTF. The CDR3 coding sequence is TGTGCCAGCAGCTTAGATAGCGCAGGTCTAGACCACTACACCTTC.